What follows are 15 T cell receptor beta chains derived from one specimen sequenced in a study of cytomegalovirus exposure and HLA in healthy donors (dated by TCRdb to about 2017). Library method: the immunoSEQ multiplex PCR assay. For the multiplex PCR, a mixture combining 60 forward primers for TCR Vbeta segments and 13 reverse primers for TCR Jbeta segments was used. Entries here come from immuneACCESS through TCRdb and include only in-frame sequences with V and J called. Some clones fail to appear in such tables; in the studies checked, an unresolved V gene covers under half of the shortfall, and the cause of the remainder is unknown. The sample includes 150,000 to 180,000 clones, with approximately 72% observed a single time. The ten largest clones take up approximately 3% of the sample. The source material was PBMCs. The receptor source for this set is a man aged 18 to 29 in good health and CMV-seronegative.

CDR3: CASSEATGNYGYTF. The DNA of the CDR3 is TGTGCCAGCAGTGAAGCGACGGGGAACTATGGCTACACCTTC. This chain uses TRBV2 with TRBJ1-2; no definite D call. This CDR3 contains 14 residues. With 0 bases removed from V and 2 bases from J, the gap between germline ends came to 7 bases. Per the germline V gene, CDR1 is SNHLY and CDR2 is FYNNEI.

The rearrangement uses TRBV5-4 and TRBJ2-1, with TRBD2 identical over 10 bases. CDR1 and CDR2 from the germline V gene are SGHNT and YYREEE (reference sequence). V gave up 0 bases and J gave up 4 bases; unmatched junction bases: 1. The CDR3 length is 15 residues. CDR3 protein: CASSLGTSGYNEQFF. CDR3 bases: TGTGCCAGCAGCTTGGGGACTAGCGGTTACAATGAGCAGTTCTTC.

The chain is built from TRBV2 and TRBJ1-6, with TRBD1 matching over 9 bases. Losses at the gene ends were 6 bases for V and 8 bases for J; bases not matched to a gene: 20. Per the germline V gene, CDR1 is SNHLY and CDR2 is FYNNEI. The CDR3 loop spans 19 amino acids. DNA of the CDR3: TGTGCCAGCAGACCCACTATCCGGGACAGGGACGGCGGGTATTCACCCCTCCACTTT. As protein: CASRPTIRDRDGGYSPLHF.

There are a few counts of this clone. V is TRBV15 and J is TRBJ1-1; tentatively, D is TRBD1 (5 bases). Germline loops: CDR1 LNHNV, CDR2 YYDKDF (reference sequence). V lost 9 bases to trimming and J lost 6 bases, with 23 bases between them. The CDR3 totals 15 residues. The CDR3 nucleotides are TGTGCCACGATACCCTCGGAGTCTCAGGGCGCTGAAGCTTTCTTT. It specifies CATIPSESQGAEAFF.

CDR3 bases: TGTGCCTGGAGTGCCGAGACAGCGAAATCTTACAATCAGCCCCAGCATTTT. Protein sequence: CAWSAETAKSYNQPQHF. The rearrangement links TRBV30 to TRBJ1-5, with D maybe TRBD1 (5 bases). This CDR3 has 17 residues. With 1 base removed from V and 3 bases from J, the gap between germline ends came to 19 bases. CDR1 is GTSNPN and CDR2 is SVGIG in the germline V gene (reference sequence).

Details on this clone: This sample includes further DNA sequences coding for the same CDR3. The chain couples TRBV15 to TRBJ2-5; 7 positions match TRBD1. The germline CDR1 and CDR2 sequences are LNHNV and YYDKDF (reference sequence). The CDR3 is 18 amino acids. The V segment lost 4 bases and the J segment 4 bases; nucleotides outside the gene matches: 18. The CDR3 DNA follows: TGTGCCACCAGCAACCCGACTCCGGGACAGCTTCCTGGAGAGACCCAGTACTTC. As protein: CATSNPTPGQLPGETQYF. The complete variable domain, with remaining parts taken from reference TRBV15 and TRBJ2-5, reads DAMVIQNPRYQVTQFGKPVTLSCSQTLNHNVMYWYQQKSSQAPKLLFHYYDKDFNNEADTPDNFQSRRPNTSFCFLDIRSPGLGDTAMYLCATSNPTPGQLPGETQYFGPGTRLLVL.

The chain uses TRBV11-3 and TRBJ2-1, with 12 bases identical to TRBD2. Germline V CDR1 and CDR2: SGHNT, YENEEA. The V gene end was trimmed by 4 bases and the J gene end by 6 bases; junction bases not matched to a gene: 7. The CDR3 has 16 amino acids. The CDR3 sequence is CASSSSGGAAGNEQFF. CDR3 sequence (DNA): TGTGCCAGCAGCTCTAGCGGGGGGGCCGCGGGCAATGAGCAGTTCTTC.

The rearrangement uses TRBV21-1 and TRBJ1-4; TRBD1 was called by the table and not checked on the DNA. TRBV21-1 is listed as a pseudogene. This CDR3 has 16 residues. This CDR3 is CASSTEGTGQVGKLFF. The CDR3, as DNA: TGTGCCAGCAGCACCGAAGGGACAGGGCAAGTTGGAAAACTGTTTTTT.

The chain joins TRBV4-2 to TRBJ2-1, with 13 bases matching TRBD2. The germline V gene encodes CDR1 LGHNA and CDR2 YNFKEQ. The CDR3 has 17 residues. V shed 4 bases, J shed 9 bases, and the junction held 12 bases outside the gene matches. The CDR3 loop reads CASSLHGTSGDGVEQFF. The CDR3 nucleotides are TGTGCCAGCAGCCTACACGGGACTAGCGGGGACGGGGTTGAGCAGTTCTTC.

The DNA of the CDR3 is TGCGCCAGCAGCTCGGGTGCAACTAATGAAAAACTGTTTTTT. This sequence encodes CASSSGATNEKLFF. The chain recombines TRBV5-1 with TRBJ1-4, with D unresolved. V was clipped by 3 bases and J by 0 bases, with 6 bases between them. Germline V gene sequence: CDR1 SGHRS, CDR2 YFSETQ. CDR3 length equals 14 residues.

The chain uses TRBV27 and TRBJ2-5; 7 bases are shared with TRBD1. This CDR3 region has 14 residues. Germline V CDR1 and CDR2: MNHEY, SMNVEV (reference sequence). V lost 4 bases and J lost 6; bases outside the gene matches: 8. In DNA, the CDR3 is TGTGCCAGCAGTTCTACAGGGGTGCTAAAGACCCAGTACTTC. Its translation is CASSSTGVLKTQYF.

The sample holds one count of this clone. The chain recombines TRBV5-1 with TRBJ1-4; TRBD1 aligns across 11 bases. With V trimmed by 4 bases and J by 4 bases, 9 bases remained unmatched. The germline V gene has CDR1 SGHRS and CDR2 YFSETQ. CDR3 size: 17 residues. The CDR3 region is CASSPDRGLRDNEKLFF. The CDR3 DNA sequence: TGCGCCAGCAGCCCGGACAGGGGGCTTAGGGATAATGAAAAACTGTTTTTT.

This chain uses TRBV5-1 with TRBJ1-2, with D perhaps matching TRBD1 (6 bases). Germline V lookup: CDR1 SGHRS, CDR2 YFSETQ. The CDR3 length is 14 residues. Trimming stripped 2 bases from V and 8 bases from J, with 16 bases between. This CDR3 reads CASSLTGTPSGYTF. CDR3 nucleotides: TGCGCCAGCAGCTTAACCGGGACACCCTCCGGCTACACCTTC. The full variable domain, completed using reference TRBV5-1 and TRBJ1-2, is KAGVTQTPRYLIKTRGQQVTLSCSPISGHRSVSWYQQTPGQGLQFLFEYFSETQRNKGNFPGRFSGRQFSNSRSEMNVSTLELGDSALYLCASSLTGTPSGYTFGSGTRLTVV.

This clone has only a few counts. This chain joins TRBV4-1 and TRBJ2-7; TRBD1 might be the D (5 bases). Germline values: CDR1 MGHRA, CDR2 YSYEKL. This CDR3 comprises 16 residues. The V and J ends lost 4 bases and 3 bases respectively, with 19 bases between them. The CDR3 region has the DNA TGCGCCAGCAGCCGCACCCGCTCGCAGGGTTACTACGAGCAGTACGTC. It is translated as CASSRTRSQGYYEQYV.

CDR3 nucleotide sequence: TGTGCCAGCTCACCACGACAAGATGGCTACACCTTC. It specifies CASSPRQDGYTF. The J gene is TRBJ1-2, the V gene TRBV18; D is uncertain. This CDR3 is built from 12 residues. Germline CDR1 KGHSH, CDR2 LQKENI. The V end was cut by 1 base, the J end by 6 bases, with 6 bases between.